One and the same sample provided the 25 T cell receptor beta chains below, sequenced in a study of naive CD8 T cells in extremely preterm neonates. Clones were sequenced by immunoSEQ multiplex PCR, and TCRdb holds only the in-frame ones, with some missing. The sample carries 5,500 to 6,500 clones, about 96% recorded once. The source material was naive CD8+ T cells from blood. Receptors were obtained from a human donor in good health.

The rearrangement links TRBV19 to TRBJ1-2; no clear D. The germline gives CDR1 LNHDA, CDR2 SQIVND (reference sequence). V lost 0 bases, J lost 7 bases, and 9 bases lay in between. CDR3 size: 13 residues. This CDR3 is CASSIDLRVGYTF. The DNA of the CDR3 is TGTGCCAGTAGTATAGATCTCCGGGTTGGCTACACCTTC. The full variable domain, with the rest looked up from reference TRBV19 and TRBJ1-2, is DGGITQSPKYLFRKEGQNVTLSCEQNLNHDAMYWYRQDPGQGLRLIYYSQIVNDFQKGDIAEGYSVSREKKESFPLTVTSAQKNPTAFYLCASSIDLRVGYTFGSGTRLTVV.

The genes are TRBV5-1 and TRBJ1-4; a weak D match, TRBD1 (6 bases). CDR3 size: 16 residues. Trimming left V 3 bases short and J 10 bases short, with 22 bases between. Germline V lookup: CDR1 SGHRS, CDR2 YFSETQ. The CDR3 coding sequence is TGCGCCAGCAGCTCCCGCCAGGGGTCACCCCCAGGAAAACTGTTTTTT. This translates into CASSSRQGSPPGKLFF.

This chain joins TRBV27 and TRBJ2-7; TRBD1 matches 10 bases. Germline loops: CDR1 MNHEY, CDR2 SMNVEV (reference sequence). The CDR3 length is 15 residues. J was trimmed by 5 bases and V by 3 bases; bases with no gene match: 7. The CDR3 DNA reads as TGTGCCAGCAGTTTCGACAGGGGGCTGTCCAACGAGCAGTACTTC. This sequence encodes CASSFDRGLSNEQYF.

This rearrangement joins TRBV27 to TRBJ2-2, with 11 bases identical to TRBD2. V trimming: 5 bases; J trimming: 0 bases; junction bases outside the gene matches: 5. Germline-derived CDR1 and CDR2 are MNHEY and SMNVEV (reference sequence). The CDR3 spans 17 residues. The CDR3 coding sequence is TGTGCCAGCAGTCCGAGGACTAGCGGGTCGAACACCGGGGAGCTGTTTTTT. Amino acids: CASSPRTSGSNTGELFF.

The chain couples TRBV27 to TRBJ2-7, with D perhaps matching TRBD1 (5 bases). V lost 5 bases and J lost 3, with 20 bases in between. Per the germline V gene, CDR1 is MNHEY and CDR2 is SMNVEV (reference sequence). The CDR3 length is 16 residues. The CDR3 sequence is CASSMNLRQGNYEQYF. The CDR3 DNA reads TGTGCCAGCAGTATGAACTTGCGGCAGGGCAACTACGAGCAGTACTTC.

CDR3 loop: CASSQESVRLAGVAQPQHF. CDR3 in DNA: TGCGCCAGCAGCCAAGAGTCAGTTCGGTTGGCAGGGGTGGCCCAGCCCCAGCATTTT. V usage is TRBV4-1 and J usage is TRBJ1-5; the D gene is possibly TRBD1 (6 bases). This CDR3 has 19 amino acids. V lost 0 bases to trimming and J lost 7 bases, with 25 bases between them. Germline CDR1 MGHRA, CDR2 YSYEKL.

The chain recombines TRBV27 with TRBJ2-1; TRBD2 matches at 10 bases. There are 17 residues in the CDR3. The germline CDR1 and CDR2 sequences are MNHEY and SMNVEV (reference sequence). Trimming took 2 bases from V and 6 from J; bases not matched to a gene: 10. The chain's CDR3 is CASSLLRKAGGLNEQFF. The CDR3 nucleotides are TGTGCCAGCAGTTTACTTCGGAAAGCGGGAGGGCTCAATGAGCAGTTCTTC.

This chain connects TRBV25-1 to TRBJ2-1; TRBD2 agrees at 8 bases. CDR1 is MGHDK and CDR2 is SYGVNS in the germline V gene. The CDR3 extends over 16 amino acids. J was trimmed by 7 bases and V by 8 bases; bases with no gene match: 16. The DNA of the CDR3 is TGTGCCAGCGACCACTGGGGTCGGGAGGGCATGAATGAGCAGTTCTTC. Protein product: CASDHWGREGMNEQFF.

This rearrangement joins TRBV2 to TRBJ2-7, with D perhaps TRBD2 (6 bases). The germline gives CDR1 SNHLY, CDR2 FYNNEI. V dropped 8 bases and J dropped 2 bases, with 16 bases sitting between them. The CDR3 extends over 14 amino acids. This CDR3 reads CASGGITEAYEQYF. DNA of the CDR3: TGTGCCAGCGGGGGGATCACCGAAGCCTACGAGCAGTACTTC.

The count of this clone is one. The chain employs TRBV5-1 and TRBJ2-3, with TRBD2 matching 7 bases. The germline V gene encodes CDR1 SGHRS and CDR2 YFSETQ. CDR3 size: 15 residues. The ends lost 4 bases at V and 6 bases at J; junction bases unmatched: 11. The CDR3 DNA is TGCGCCAGCAGCGGACGGGGGGATATGGGGGATACGCAGTATTTT. This translates into CASSGRGDMGDTQYF.

This chain uses TRBV19 with TRBJ2-7, with 9 bases matching TRBD1. The CDR3 covers 16 residues. The germline V gene has CDR1 LNHDA and CDR2 SQIVND (reference sequence). Unmatched junction bases numbered 10, after V lost 6 bases and J lost 1 base. This CDR3 reads CASRGLGQGLSYEQYF. The CDR3 nucleotides read TGTGCCAGTAGGGGATTGGGACAGGGACTTTCCTACGAGCAGTACTTC.

The V call is TRBV5-8, the J call TRBJ2-1; D may be TRBD1 (6 bases). This CDR3 contains 13 residues. V lost 2 bases, J lost 13 bases, and 16 bases lay in between. Germline CDR1 reads SGHTS; CDR2 reads YDEGEE. CDR3 bases: TGTGCCAGCAGCTTAGGGACATTTCTACTTCAGTTCTTC. The encoded protein is CASSLGTFLLQFF.

This clone has more than one count but fewer than ten. The chain joins TRBV11-2 to TRBJ2-1; D is possibly TRBD1 (6 bases). The CDR3 is made up of 13 amino acids. CDR1 is SGHAT, CDR2 FQNNGV, per germline. With 7 bases removed from V and 6 bases from J, the gap between germline ends came to 13 bases. CDR3 coding DNA: TGTGCCAGCAAACAGGGCACTCTCAATGAGCAGTTCTTC. Its translation is CASKQGTLNEQFF.

The gene calls are TRBV25-1 and TRBJ2-7, with a possible D match to TRBD2 (6 bases). Germline V gene data show CDR1 as MGHDK and CDR2 as SYGVNS. Trimming shortened V by 6 bases and J by 1 base, and 25 bases separated the two germline ends. The CDR3 sequence is 18 residues long. The CDR3, as DNA: TGTGCCAGCAGCACTACCAAGCTAACCGGGACTTATTCCTACGAGCAGTACTTC. It codes for CASSTTKLTGTYSYEQYF.

The genes are TRBV5-6 and TRBJ2-4, with D possibly matching TRBD1 (6 bases). V lost 0 bases to trimming and J lost 0 bases, with 10 bases between them. Germline CDR1 is SGHDT and CDR2 is YYEEEE. The CDR3 loop spans 16 amino acids. The CDR3 spells CASSLGGQLAKNIQYF. The DNA of the CDR3 is TGTGCCAGCAGCTTGGGGGGACAACTAGCCAAAAACATTCAGTACTTC.

Notes on this clone: Likely a read error: the CDR3 ends without its conserved phenylalanine or tryptophan. The DNA is omitted, as the CDR3 cannot be located on it reliably, and the CDR3 follows TCRdb's listing. The rearrangement links TRBV29-1 to TRBJ1-1. Including both end residues, the CDR3 is 10 amino acids long. Per germline, CDR1 SQVTM and CDR2 ANQGSEA. The CDR3 reads CSVTTQGLQI.

The chain has TRBV29-1 and TRBJ2-3, with 7 bases identical to TRBD1. The germline V gene has CDR1 SQVTM and CDR2 ANQGSEA. This CDR3 is built from 15 residues. V dropped 3 bases and J dropped 1; count of bases not matched to a gene: 7. CDR3 sequence reads: CSVDGAGGRTDTQYF. The DNA of the CDR3 is TGCAGCGTTGATGGTGCAGGGGGACGCACAGATACGCAGTATTTT.

This rearrangement joins TRBV28 to TRBJ1-5; weak D call: TRBD1 (5 bases). The length of the CDR3 is 12 residues. Trimming left V 3 bases short and J 12 bases short, with 12 bases between. Germline CDR1 and CDR2: MDHEN and SYDVKM. CDR3 residues: CASSLSTGDQHF. Here the CDR3 DNA reads TGTGCCAGCAGTTTGTCTACGGGGGACCAGCATTTT.

V usage is TRBV6-5 and J usage is TRBJ1-5; D not resolved. This CDR3 has 12 residues. The V gene lost 8 bases and the J gene lost 2 bases, with 7 bases spanning the gap. Germline V CDR1 and CDR2: MNHEY, SVGAGI. CDR3 sequence: CASGQGNQPQHF. The CDR3 DNA follows: TGTGCCAGCGGGCAGGGCAATCAGCCCCAGCATTTT.

The chain combines TRBV28 with TRBJ2-4; tentatively, D is TRBD2 (7 bases). The V end lost 3 bases, the J end lost 4 bases, and 13 bases lay between the germline ends. There are 15 residues in the CDR3. The germline V gene has CDR1 MDHEN and CDR2 SYDVKM. CDR3 region: CASSLGGARKNIQYF. The CDR3 nucleotides are TGTGCCAGCAGTTTGGGGGGGGCTAGGAAAAACATTCAGTACTTC.

The V and J genes are TRBV30 and TRBJ1-5; a weak D match, TRBD1 (6 bases). CDR3 length equals 13 residues. V gave up 4 bases and J gave up 6 bases, with 13 bases separating them. Germline CDR1 and CDR2: GTSNPN and SVGIG (reference sequence). CDR3 amino acids: CAWNREQGQPQHF. The CDR3 DNA reads TGTGCCTGGAACAGGGAGCAGGGTCAGCCCCAGCATTTT. The entire variable domain, with the rest obtained from reference TRBV30 and TRBJ1-5, is as follows: SQTIHQWPATLVQPVGSPLSLECTVEGTSNPNLYWYRQAAGRGLQLLFYSVGIGQISSEVPQNLSASRPQDRQFILSSKKLLLSDSGFYLCAWNREQGQPQHFGDGTRLSIL.

This clone was counted a single time. This sequence joins TRBV28 and TRBJ1-4, with D maybe TRBD1 (6 bases). V was cut by 8 bases and J by 5 bases, with 15 bases left in between. This CDR3 comprises 14 residues. The germline V gene encodes CDR1 MDHEN and CDR2 SYDVKM. The CDR3 coding sequence is TGTGCCAGCCGGAGGGCGGGGGCCAATGAAAAACTGTTTTTT. This codes for CASRRAGANEKLFF.

The chain joins TRBV28 to TRBJ1-1; no reliable D call. From germline, CDR1 is MDHEN and CDR2 SYDVKM. Trimming left V 8 bases short and J 1 base short, with 11 bases between. The CDR3 is 13 amino acids. The CDR3 loop is CASLSGGNTEAFF. The CDR3 DNA reads as TGTGCCAGCCTATCGGGAGGGAACACTGAAGCTTTCTTT.

V is TRBV4-1 and J is TRBJ2-1; the D gene is possibly TRBD2 (6 bases). V was shortened by 4 bases and J by 1 base, with 17 bases between the two germline ends. The CDR3 runs 17 residues. Germline values: CDR1 MGHRA, CDR2 YSYEKL. CDR3 sequence reads: CASSLRPGTLSYNEQFF. The CDR3 DNA reads TGCGCCAGCAGCCTACGACCGGGGACTCTGTCCTACAATGAGCAGTTCTTC.

V and J are TRBV19 and TRBJ1-2; D not certain. The V end lost 8 bases, the J end lost 0 bases, and 10 bases lay between the germline ends. The CDR3 has 13 residues. From germline, CDR1 is LNHDA and CDR2 SQIVND (reference sequence). The CDR3 protein is CASRRGANYGYTF. CDR3 bases: TGTGCCAGTCGCAGAGGAGCTAACTATGGCTACACCTTC.